The rows below give T cell receptor beta chains drawn from one sample of a study of Ad26.COV2.S vaccination and SARS-CoV-2 variants. Sequenced by immunoSEQ multiplex PCR; TCRdb stores in-frame clones only, minus some. The table has 300,000 to 350,000 clones, 85% to 90% seen once. Sequenced material: peripheral blood, taken in a trial of Ad26.COV2.S vaccine versus placebo. All receptors derive from a person between 18 and 59 years old who received the Ad26.COV2.S COVID-19 vaccine or a placebo. The CDR3 runs from the conserved cysteine through the conserved F or W. The D gene is left open where the match is weak. Rows give clone size only sometimes, using once, few, many, or a class for an expanded clone.

.,TRBD1,TRBJ1-4,TRBV7-2,CASSSDRGLGNEKLFF,TGTGCCAGCAGCTCGGACAGGGGGCTCGGTAATGAAAAACTGTTTTTT
.,.,TRBJ2-5,TRBV5-4,CASSLIRDSAQYF,TGTGCCAGCAGCTTGATTAGGGATTCAGCCCAGTACTTC
.,.,TRBJ2-3,TRBV6-6,CASSNPSAKSGDTQYF,TGTGCCAGCAGTAACCCGTCGGCAAAATCTGGAGATACGCAGTATTTT
.,.,TRBJ2-1,TRBV3-1/TRBV3-2,CASSRRGPNNEQFF,TGTGCCAGCAGCCGGCGGGGGCCTAACAATGAGCAGTTCTTC
.,.,TRBJ1-1,TRBV18,CASSSSMNTEAFF,TGTGCCAGCTCATCTAGCATGAACACTGAAGCTTTCTTT
.,.,TRBJ1-3,TRBV29-1,CSVRDAGGRSTIYF,TGCAGCGTCAGAGACGCAGGCGGGCGAAGCACCATATATTTT
.,.,TRBJ2-5,TRBV3-1/TRBV3-2,CASKLTGGASGFQQTQYF,TGTGCCAGCAAATTAACTGGGGGTGCTTCAGGGTTTCAACAGACCCAGTACTTC
few,.,TRBJ1-1,TRBV7-8,CASSLGASNTEAFF,TGTGCCAGCAGCTTAGGGGCGTCGAACACTGAAGCTTTCTTT
.,.,TRBJ2-1,TRBV14,CASSQADWIWEQFF,TGTGCCAGCAGCCAAGCGGACTGGATCTGGGAGCAGTTCTTC
.,.,TRBJ1-6,TRBV6-5,CASSWGGNNSPLHF,TGTGCCAGCTCCTGGGGGGGAAATAATTCACCCCTCCACTTT
.,.,TRBJ1-1,TRBV29-1,CSVVPGFTEAFF,TGCAGCGTTGTTCCGGGCTTCACTGAAGCTTTCTTT
.,.,TRBJ1-5,TRBV28,CASSSPIDRRGNSNQPQHF,TGTGCCAGCAGTTCTCCAATTGACAGGAGGGGGAATAGCAATCAGCCCCAGCATTTT
.,TRBD2,TRBJ2-6,TRBV6-5,CATGGGLSGANVLTF,TGTGCCACCGGGGGGGGGCTCTCTGGGGCCAACGTCCTGACTTTC
.,TRBD1,TRBJ2-5,TRBV6-5,CASSFTGEETQYF,TGTGCCAGCAGTTTTACAGGGGAAGAGACCCAGTACTTC
once,.,TRBJ2-5,TRBV2,CASSDRRGGQETQYF,TGTGCCAGCAGTGACCGGCGGGGAGGCCAAGAGACCCAGTACTTC
.,.,TRBJ2-2,TRBV27,CASSFRGAGELFF,TGTGCCAGCAGTTTCAGAGGAGCCGGGGAGCTGTTTTTT
.,.,TRBJ2-1,TRBV9,CASSVAGVYNEQFF,TGTGCCAGCAGCGTAGCGGGAGTATACAATGAGCAGTTCTTC
.,.,TRBJ1-4,TRBV5-1,CASSGTGAPEEKLFF,TGCGCCAGCAGCGGGACTGGAGCCCCCGAGGAAAAACTGTTTTTT
once,TRBD2,TRBJ2-2,TRBV5-4,CASSTGTSRDTGELFF,TGTGCCAGCAGCACCGGGACTAGCAGGGACACCGGGGAGCTGTTTTTT
.,.,TRBJ2-1,TRBV6-5,CASSLTGNEQFF,TGTGCCAGCAGTTTGACAGGCAATGAGCAGTTCTTC
.,.,TRBJ2-1,TRBV4-3,CASSQGSGTSNEQFF,TGCGCCAGCAGCCAGGGTTCCGGGACCTCCAATGAGCAGTTCTTC
.,.,TRBJ1-1,TRBV13,CASSLSAVTMGNTEAFF,TGTGCCAGCAGCTTGAGTGCAGTTACTATGGGGAACACTGAAGCTTTCTTT
.,.,TRBJ2-2,TRBV10-1,CASSLGGGRNTGELFF,TGCGCCAGCAGCTTGGGAGGGGGCCGGAACACCGGGGAGCTGTTTTTT